This is a list of T cell receptor beta chains from one sample in a study of vaccination and CD4 T cells after COVID-19. These receptors' targets are unknown. Each CDR3 protein is one row after TCRdb ran MiXCR on the PCR reads. The repertoire holds tens of thousands of distinct CDR3 sequences, 70% seen once, with around 7.9% in the top ten. Input material: CD4+ T cells from blood, cultured in vitro. Receptor source: a human donor who had recovered from COVID-19. Both conserved end residues are part of each CDR3. A D gene is named only where the DNA matches it firmly. Only some rows state a clone size, as once, few, many or a class for expanded clones.

j_call clone_size v_call d_call cdr3_nt cdr3_aa
TRBJ1-1 NA TRBV27 NA TGTGCCAGCAGTTTATTGCCCCGTGGTGAAGCTTTCTTT CASSLLPRGEAFF
TRBJ1-5 NA TRBV15 NA TGTGCCACCAGCCGAGTGTGGGGGGTGAGCAATCAGCCCCAGCATTTT CATSRVWGVSNQPQHF
TRBJ1-2 NA TRBV19 NA TGTGCCAGTAGTATGTTTGGGACGGACGATTATGGCTACACCTTC CASSMFGTDDYGYTF
TRBJ1-2 NA TRBV7-2 TRBD1 TGTGCCAGCAGCTTAGGTTACCAGGGGGCCTATGGCTACACCTTC CASSLGYQGAYGYTF
TRBJ1-3 NA TRBV20-1 NA TGCAGTGCGCCTGACAGTAGCTCTGGAAACACCATATATTTT CSAPDSSSGNTIYF
TRBJ2-2 few TRBV19 NA TGTGCCAGTAGTACCCCCCCCGGATACACCGGGGAGCTGTTTTTT CASSTPPGYTGELFF
TRBJ2-1 NA TRBV7-7 NA TGTGCTAGCAGCTTATTAGGAGCTAGCAATGAGCAGTTCTTC CASSLLGASNEQFF
TRBJ1-2 few TRBV6-2/TRBV6-3 TRBD1 TGTGCCAGCAGCCCCACAGGGGAGTATGGCTACACCTTC CASSPTGEYGYTF
TRBJ1-5 NA TRBV20-1 TRBD1 TGCAGTGCTAGCCCCCCGCAGGGGGTTCAGCCCCAGCATTTT CSASPPQGVQPQHF
TRBJ1-5 NA TRBV6-1 TRBD1 TGTGCCAGCTCGCGACAGGGGGGATTTAGCAATCAGCCCCAGCATTTT CASSRQGGFSNQPQHF
TRBJ1-5 NA TRBV24-1 TRBD1 TGTGCCACCAGTGATGCCGGGACAGGGGCTTATAGCAATCAGCCCCAGCATTTT CATSDAGTGAYSNQPQHF
TRBJ1-5 NA TRBV6-1 TRBD1 TGTGCCAGCAGACCAGGGACAGCCGATCAGCCCCAGCATTTT CASRPGTADQPQHF
TRBJ2-2 NA TRBV7-8 NA TGTGCCAGCAGCCTCCCGAAGAACACCGGGGAGCTGTTTTTT CASSLPKNTGELFF
TRBJ1-1 once TRBV6-1 NA TGTGCCAGCAGCCGCCTAGGGACGGACACTGAAGCTTTCTTT CASSRLGTDTEAFF
TRBJ1-5 few TRBV15 NA TGTGCCACCAGCAGGGGGGCTAATCAGCCCCAGCATTTT CATSRGANQPQHF
TRBJ1-3 NA TRBV2 NA TGTGCCAGCAGTGAAGAGGGCAGAGCTGCTGGAAACACCATATATTTT CASSEEGRAAGNTIYF
TRBJ2-7 NA TRBV10-2 NA TGCGCCAGCAGTGCGTTAGTCAGCGAGCAGTACTTC CASSALVSEQYF
TRBJ2-1 NA TRBV20-1 TRBD2 TGCAGTGCTAGGCCACTAGCGGGAGTGGGAAATGAGCAGTTCTTC CSARPLAGVGNEQFF
TRBJ1-5 NA TRBV28 NA TGTGCCAGCAGTATCGGGATAGGTTGGTATCAGCCCCAGCATTTT CASSIGIGWYQPQHF
TRBJ1-1 few TRBV7-2 NA TGTGCCAGCAGCTTCGTTGTCTTGAACACTGAAGCTTTCTTT CASSFVVLNTEAFF
TRBJ1-2 NA TRBV12-3/TRBV12-4 NA TGTGCCAGCAGTTTAGAGGGATCTGGCTACACCTTC CASSLEGSGYTF
TRBJ2-5 NA TRBV18 TRBD2 TGTGCCAGCTCACCCCGACTAGCGGGACTCAACCAAGAGACCCAGTACTTC CASSPRLAGLNQETQYF
TRBJ1-6 NA TRBV19 TRBD1 TGTGCCAGCGGACAGGGCCGTGGTCCTTCACCCCTCCACTTT CASGQGRGPSPLHF
TRBJ2-5 NA TRBV5-4 NA TGTGCCAGCAGCTTGGTGGCTACCCGGACCCAGTACTTC CASSLVATRTQYF
TRBJ1-1 few TRBV2 NA TGTGCCAGCAAACCGAGTCGGGGAAACACTGAAGCTTTCTTT CASKPSRGNTEAFF
TRBJ2-2 NA TRBV10-3 NA TGTGCCATCAGATATTCGGCCAGCGGGGAGCTGTTTTTT CAIRYSASGELFF
TRBJ2-2 NA TRBV20-1 NA TGCAGTGCTATGTACGGTAACACCGGGGAGCTGTTTTTT CSAMYGNTGELFF
TRBJ1-1 medium-sized TRBV7-9 NA TGTGCCAGCCACCGTTATGGGAACACTGAAGCTTTCTTT CASHRYGNTEAFF
TRBJ2-7 NA TRBV20-1 NA TGCAGTGGTTCTTCAGCGGAAGGTATCCACGAGCAGTACTTC CSGSSAEGIHEQYF
TRBJ2-1 NA TRBV7-2 NA TGTGCCAGCAGCTTAGCGCTGAGAGCGGAAGGGCAGTTCTTC CASSLALRAEGQFF
TRBJ2-6 NA TRBV27 NA TGTGCCAGCAGTTCCCGCGGGACTGGGGCCAACGTCCTGACTTTC CASSSRGTGANVLTF
TRBJ1-1 NA TRBV15 TRBD1 TGTGCCACCAGCCTCAGGGGGTTGAACACTGAAGCTTTCTTT CATSLRGLNTEAFF
TRBJ2-7 NA TRBV7-2 TRBD2 TGTGCCAGCAGCTTAGGCTCTAGCGGGCCCTACGAGCAGTACTTC CASSLGSSGPYEQYF
TRBJ1-1 few TRBV30 NA TGTGCCTGGAGTACCGACCTGTTTGTGGGTTTT CAWSTDLFVGF
TRBJ1-1 NA TRBV7-9 TRBD1 TGTGCCAGCAGCCCCTGGACAGGGAGGAACACTGAAGCTTTCTTT CASSPWTGRNTEAFF
TRBJ1-2 few TRBV20-1 NA TGCAGTGGGGACCGGTTCGGCTACACCTTC CSGDRFGYTF
TRBJ2-5 once TRBV7-2 NA TGTGCCAGCAACTTTGCAGTCCAAGAGACCCAGTACTTC CASNFAVQETQYF
TRBJ1-3 few TRBV20-1 NA TGCAGTGCTAGAGCTGGACAGTTTCACTCTGGAAACACCATATATTTT CSARAGQFHSGNTIYF
TRBJ2-3 NA TRBV20-1 TRBD2 TGCAGTGCTAGGAGAGCGGGATCCCCCACAGATACGCAGTATTTT CSARRAGSPTDTQYF
TRBJ2-3 NA TRBV5-1 NA TGCGCCAGCAGCTTGAACAGGGATGTGCCAGCAGATACGCAGTATTTT CASSLNRDVPADTQYF
TRBJ1-6 few TRBV2 TRBD1 TGTGCCAGCGCGGGGACAGGAGAATCACCCCTCCACTTT CASAGTGESPLHF
TRBJ1-1 NA TRBV20-1 NA TGCAGTGCTCCCGGGATAAAAGCTTTCTTT CSAPGIKAFF
TRBJ2-5 few TRBV20-1 TRBD2 TGCAGTGCTCCCAGACTAGCGGGAGGGCCGGAGACCCAGTACTTC CSAPRLAGGPETQYF
TRBJ2-5 NA TRBV18 NA TGTGCCAGCTCACCACCCGGGTGGGAGACCCAGTACTTC CASSPPGWETQYF
TRBJ2-3 NA TRBV15 NA TGTGCCACCAGCAGAGGGGAACTTAGCACAGATACGCAGTATTTT CATSRGELSTDTQYF
TRBJ2-2 NA TRBV7-9 NA TGTGCCAGCAGCTTCACGAAACCCTTCACCGGGGAGCTGTTTTTT CASSFTKPFTGELFF
TRBJ2-1 once TRBV19 NA TGTGCCAGTAGTCCTGGACTATACAATGAGCAGTTCTTC CASSPGLYNEQFF
TRBJ1-2 NA TRBV6-1 NA TGTGCCAGCAGTCGGACAGAACAATCTCCCTTAGGCTACACCTTC CASSRTEQSPLGYTF
TRBJ2-2 NA TRBV7-2 TRBD2 TGTGCCAGCCGAGGGACTAGCGGCCCGGCGAACACCGGGGAGCTGTTTTTT CASRGTSGPANTGELFF